This T cell receptor (beta chain) was recorded in a study of blood T cell repertoires in COVID-19. In the study overall: The samples span acute and convalescent COVID-19 from the United States, Italy and Spain.

There are 18 residues in the CDR3. This clone was seen at least ten times. Methods used by the authors: Reference gene primer amplification gave estimated nucleated cell counts. The table came from immunoSEQ multiplex PCR; TCRdb's copy has only in-frame clones and leaves some out. The V and J calls and clone size come from that table; D and trimming were worked out from the DNA. The sample yields fewer than 85,000 clones, around 67% seen once. V and J are TRBV21-1 and TRBJ2-7; no check of the table's D call, TRBD1, against the DNA was made. TRBV21-1 is an annotated pseudogene. Sequencing was performed on peripheral blood. This receptor was obtained from a man between 60 and 70 years old with acute or convalescent COVID-19. The CDR3 DNA is TGTGCCAGCAGCAACGAAAAGGCCACAGGGGCTGAGGGCTACGAGCAGTACGTC. Residues: CASSNEKATGAEGYEQYV.